This TCR beta chain was identified in a study of T cell repertoires in cytomegalovirus infection. The CDR3 covers 14 residues. After removal of 5 bases from V and 4 bases from J, the junction contained 6 bases not matched to a gene. Looked up from germline, CDR1 is SEHNR and CDR2 is FQNEAQ (reference sequence). This clonotype was seen ten or more times. MiXCR, run by TCRdb on the reads, gives a single entry per CDR3 protein. The sample holds hundreds of thousands of distinct CDR3 sequences, about 9.2% seen once. This receptor was obtained from a human donor in good health (CMV status not recorded). Some clones in this sample may be carry-over from other donors' samples. Sequencing was performed on PBMCs. This sequence joins TRBV7-9 and TRBJ2-7, with 9 bases lining up with TRBD1. CDR3 bases: TGTGCCAGCAGCACCGGGACAGGGTCTTACGAGCAGTACGTC. Translated: CASSTGTGSYEQYV.